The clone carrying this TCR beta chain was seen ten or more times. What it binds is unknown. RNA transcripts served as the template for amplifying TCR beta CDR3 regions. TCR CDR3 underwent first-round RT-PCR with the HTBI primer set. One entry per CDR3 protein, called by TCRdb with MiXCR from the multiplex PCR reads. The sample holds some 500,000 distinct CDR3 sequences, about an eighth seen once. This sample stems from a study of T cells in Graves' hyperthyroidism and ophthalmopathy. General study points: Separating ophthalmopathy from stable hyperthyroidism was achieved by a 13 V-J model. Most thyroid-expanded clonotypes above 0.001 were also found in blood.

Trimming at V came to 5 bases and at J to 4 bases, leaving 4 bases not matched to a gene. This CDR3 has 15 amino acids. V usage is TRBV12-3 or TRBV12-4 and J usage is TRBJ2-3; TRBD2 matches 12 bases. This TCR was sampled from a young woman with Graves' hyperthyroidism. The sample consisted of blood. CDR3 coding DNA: TGTGCCAGCAGTAACTCTAGCGGGAGGGCAGATACGCAGTATTTT. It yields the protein CASSNSSGRADTQYF.